Detailed here is one T cell receptor beta chain. The data originate from a study of CD8 T cells in Susac syndrome. The CDR3 loop spans 15 amino acids. V lost 6 bases, J lost 2 bases, and 16 bases lay in between. Germline V lookup: CDR1 KGHDR, CDR2 SFDVKD. With random hexamers, reverse transcription was performed on about 0.5 to 1 ug of RNA. Using its own MiXCR run on the immunoSEQ multiplex PCR reads, TCRdb lists one record per CDR3 protein. The sample carries around 140,000 distinct CDR3 sequences, roughly 95% recorded once. This TCR came from a human donor in good health. Input material: CD4+ T cells from PBMCs. The chain uses TRBV24-1 and TRBJ2-7; no reliable D call. The CDR3 DNA reads as TGTGCCACCAGTCGCCTTGAGTATTATACCTACGAGCAGTACTTC. Translated: CATSRLEYYTYEQYF.